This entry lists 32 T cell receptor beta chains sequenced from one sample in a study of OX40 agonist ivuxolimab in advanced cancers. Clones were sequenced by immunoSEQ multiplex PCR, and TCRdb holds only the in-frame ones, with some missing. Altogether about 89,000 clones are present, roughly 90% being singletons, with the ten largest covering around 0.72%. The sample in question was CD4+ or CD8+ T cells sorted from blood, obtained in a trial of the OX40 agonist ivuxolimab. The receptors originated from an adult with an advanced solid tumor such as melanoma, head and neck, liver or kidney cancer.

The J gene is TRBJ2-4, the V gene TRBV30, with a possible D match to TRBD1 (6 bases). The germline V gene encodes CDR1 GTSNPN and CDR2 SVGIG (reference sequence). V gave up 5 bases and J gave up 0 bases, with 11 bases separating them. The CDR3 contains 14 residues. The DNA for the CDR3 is TGTGCCTGGGGGGCAGGGGTAGCCAAAAACATTCAGTACTTC. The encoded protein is CAWGAGVAKNIQYF.

The CDR3 region is CASSPQSGSEKLFF. The CDR3 nucleotides are TGCGCCAGCAGCCCTCAAAGCGGCTCTGAAAAACTGTTTTTT. The chain employs TRBV5-1 and TRBJ1-4, with no clear D. Germline CDR1 reads SGHRS; CDR2 reads YFSETQ. Trimming took off 4 bases at V and 7 bases at J, with 14 bases between the two ends. There are 14 residues in the CDR3. The whole variable domain, remainder taken from reference TRBV5-1 and TRBJ1-4, is KAGVTQTPRYLIKTRGQQVTLSCSPISGHRSVSWYQQTPGQGLQFLFEYFSETQRNKGNFPGRFSGRQFSNSRSEMNVSTLELGDSALYLCASSPQSGSEKLFFGSGTQLSVL.

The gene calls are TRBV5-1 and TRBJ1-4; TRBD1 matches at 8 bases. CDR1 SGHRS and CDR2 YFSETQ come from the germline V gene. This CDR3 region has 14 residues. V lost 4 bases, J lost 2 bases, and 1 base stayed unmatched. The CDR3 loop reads CASSRQGTNEKLFF. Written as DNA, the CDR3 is TGCGCCAGCAGCCGACAGGGGACTAATGAAAAACTGTTTTTT.

The CDR3 protein is CASSQVGSGGALDTQYF. CDR3 nucleotides: TGCGCCAGCAGCCAAGTGGGTAGCGGGGGGGCCTTAGATACGCAGTATTTT. The V call is TRBV4-1, the J call TRBJ2-3; 11 bases map to TRBD2. This CDR3 is built from 17 residues. The V and J ends lost 1 base and 5 bases, in that order; junction bases with no gene match: 8. The germline V gene has CDR1 MGHRA and CDR2 YSYEKL.

CDR3 nucleotide sequence: TGTGCCAGCTCCAGAGGGAGGGATGGCTACACCTTC. Its translation is CASSRGRDGYTF. The chain uses TRBV18 and TRBJ1-2; D call uncertain. The CDR3 is 12 residues long. Trimming removed 6 bases at V and 6 bases at J, with 11 bases between. Germline CDR1 reads KGHSH; CDR2 reads LQKENI.

CDR3 in DNA: TGTGCCAGCAGTTTAGTCTGGGGAGGGAGGGAGCAGTACTTC. Its protein product is CASSLVWGGREQYF. The chain recombines TRBV27 with TRBJ2-7; 7 positions match TRBD2. Germline V gene sequence: CDR1 MNHEY, CDR2 SMNVEV (reference sequence). V gave up 2 bases and J gave up 7 bases; unmatched junction bases: 8. There are 14 residues in the CDR3.

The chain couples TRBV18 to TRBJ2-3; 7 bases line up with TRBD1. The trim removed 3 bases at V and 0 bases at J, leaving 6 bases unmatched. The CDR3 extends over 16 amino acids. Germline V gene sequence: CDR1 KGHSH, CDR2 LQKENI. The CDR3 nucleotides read TGTGCCAGCTCACCGGCAACAGGGGCTAGCACAGATACGCAGTATTTT. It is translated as CASSPATGASTDTQYF.

The CDR3 spells CASSYPGLAEETQYF. For the CDR3, the DNA is TGTGCCAGCAGTTACCCGGGACTAGCGGAAGAGACCCAGTACTTC. The gene calls are TRBV6-6 and TRBJ2-5; 11 nucleotides agree with TRBD2. V was clipped by 2 bases and J by 3 bases; unmatched bases: 2. Germline loops: CDR1 MNHNY, CDR2 SVGAGI (reference sequence). This CDR3 is built from 15 residues.

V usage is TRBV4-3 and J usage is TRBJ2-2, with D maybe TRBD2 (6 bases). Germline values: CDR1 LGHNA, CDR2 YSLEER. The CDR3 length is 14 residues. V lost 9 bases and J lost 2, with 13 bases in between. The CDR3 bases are TGCGCCAGTAGCAGGGACTCCAACACCGGGGAGCTGTTTTTT. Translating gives CASSRDSNTGELFF.

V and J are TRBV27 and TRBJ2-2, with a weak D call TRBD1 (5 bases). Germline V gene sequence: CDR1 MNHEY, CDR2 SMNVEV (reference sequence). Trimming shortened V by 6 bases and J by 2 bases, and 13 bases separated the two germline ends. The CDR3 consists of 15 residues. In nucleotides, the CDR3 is TGTGCCAGCAGAGCAGGGTATACCAACACCGGGGAGCTGTTTTTT. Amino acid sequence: CASRAGYTNTGELFF.

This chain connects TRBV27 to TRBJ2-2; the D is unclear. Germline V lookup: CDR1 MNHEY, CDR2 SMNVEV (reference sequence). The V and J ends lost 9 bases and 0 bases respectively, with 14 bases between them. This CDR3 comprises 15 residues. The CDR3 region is CASRNGQTNTGELFF. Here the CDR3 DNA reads TGTGCCAGTAGGAATGGGCAGACGAACACCGGGGAGCTGTTTTTT.

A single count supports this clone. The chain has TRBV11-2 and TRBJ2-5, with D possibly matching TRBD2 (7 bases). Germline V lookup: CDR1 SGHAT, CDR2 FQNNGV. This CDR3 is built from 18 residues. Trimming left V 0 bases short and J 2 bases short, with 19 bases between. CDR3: CASSLDLVQGRGQETQYF. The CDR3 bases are TGTGCCAGCAGCTTAGATCTAGTTCAGGGGAGGGGGCAAGAGACCCAGTACTTC.

The CDR3 here is CASSQPYEQYF. The CDR3 DNA sequence: TGTGCCAGCAGTCAGCCCTACGAGCAGTACTTC. This chain connects TRBV6-4 to TRBJ2-7; D unclear. This CDR3 spans 11 amino acids. Germline V gene data show CDR1 as MRHNA and CDR2 as SNTAGT. V lost 5 bases and J 2 bases, leaving 4 bases between the germline ends.

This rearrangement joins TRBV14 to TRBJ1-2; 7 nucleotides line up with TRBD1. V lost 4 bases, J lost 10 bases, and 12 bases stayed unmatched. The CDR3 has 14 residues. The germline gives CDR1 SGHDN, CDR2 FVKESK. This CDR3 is CASSPFGAGGAYTF. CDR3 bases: TGTGCCAGCAGCCCCTTTGGGGCAGGGGGTGCCTACACCTTC.

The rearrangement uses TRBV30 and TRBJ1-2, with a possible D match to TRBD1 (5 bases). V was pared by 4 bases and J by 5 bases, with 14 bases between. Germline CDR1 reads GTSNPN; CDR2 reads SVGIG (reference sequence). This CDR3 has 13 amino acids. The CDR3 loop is CAWTSVGQYGYTF. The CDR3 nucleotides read TGTGCCTGGACCTCGGTGGGGCAGTATGGCTACACCTTC. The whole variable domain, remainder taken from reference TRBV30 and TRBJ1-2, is SQTIHQWPATLVQPVGSPLSLECTVEGTSNPNLYWYRQAAGRGLQLLFYSVGIGQISSEVPQNLSASRPQDRQFILSSKKLLLSDSGFYLCAWTSVGQYGYTFGSGTRLTVV.

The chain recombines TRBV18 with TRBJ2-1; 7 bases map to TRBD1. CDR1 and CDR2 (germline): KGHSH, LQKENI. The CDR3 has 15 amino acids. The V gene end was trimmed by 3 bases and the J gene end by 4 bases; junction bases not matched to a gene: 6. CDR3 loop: CASSPSGQPYNEQFF. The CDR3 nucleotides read TGTGCCAGCTCACCCTCGGGACAGCCGTACAATGAGCAGTTCTTC.

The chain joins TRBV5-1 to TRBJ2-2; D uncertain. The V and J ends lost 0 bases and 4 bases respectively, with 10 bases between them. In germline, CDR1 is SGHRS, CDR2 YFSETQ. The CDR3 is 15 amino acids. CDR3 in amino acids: CASSLVAGPTGELFF. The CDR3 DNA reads TGCGCCAGCAGCTTGGTGGCAGGACCCACCGGGGAGCTGTTTTTT. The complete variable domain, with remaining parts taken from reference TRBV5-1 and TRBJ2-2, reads KAGVTQTPRYLIKTRGQQVTLSCSPISGHRSVSWYQQTPGQGLQFLFEYFSETQRNKGNFPGRFSGRQFSNSRSEMNVSTLELGDSALYLCASSLVAGPTGELFFGEGSRLTVL.

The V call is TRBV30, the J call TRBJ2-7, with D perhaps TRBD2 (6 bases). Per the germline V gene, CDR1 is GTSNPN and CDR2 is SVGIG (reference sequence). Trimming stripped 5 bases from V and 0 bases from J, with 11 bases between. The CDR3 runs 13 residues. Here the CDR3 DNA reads TGTGCCTGGGGGCGGGACCACTCCTACGAGCAGTACTTC. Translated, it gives CAWGRDHSYEQYF.

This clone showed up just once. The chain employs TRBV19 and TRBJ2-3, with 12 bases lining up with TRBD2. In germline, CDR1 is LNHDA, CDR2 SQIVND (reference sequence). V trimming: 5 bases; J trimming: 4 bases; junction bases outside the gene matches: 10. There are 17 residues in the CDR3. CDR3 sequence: CASSPRSSGGASDTQYF. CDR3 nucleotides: TGTGCCAGTAGTCCGCGGTCTAGCGGGGGGGCATCAGATACGCAGTATTTT.

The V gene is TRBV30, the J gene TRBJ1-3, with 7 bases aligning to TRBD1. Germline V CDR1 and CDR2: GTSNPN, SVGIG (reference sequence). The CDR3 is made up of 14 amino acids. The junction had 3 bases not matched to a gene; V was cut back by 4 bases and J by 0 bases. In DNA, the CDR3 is TGTGCCTGGACATACAGGGGCTCTGGAAACACCATATATTTT. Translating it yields CAWTYRGSGNTIYF.

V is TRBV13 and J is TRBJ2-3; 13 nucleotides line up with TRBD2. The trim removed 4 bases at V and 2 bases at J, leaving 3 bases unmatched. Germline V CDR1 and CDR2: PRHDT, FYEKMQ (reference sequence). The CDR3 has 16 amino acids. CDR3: CASSWGLAGPTDTQYF. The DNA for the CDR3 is TGTGCCAGCAGCTGGGGACTAGCGGGACCCACAGATACGCAGTATTTT.

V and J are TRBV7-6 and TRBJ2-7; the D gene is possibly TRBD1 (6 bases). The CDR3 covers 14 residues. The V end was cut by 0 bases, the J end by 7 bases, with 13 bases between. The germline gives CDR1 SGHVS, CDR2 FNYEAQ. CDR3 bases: TGTGCCAGCAGCTTAGCACAGGGATTTGGGGAGCAGTACTTC. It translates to CASSLAQGFGEQYF.

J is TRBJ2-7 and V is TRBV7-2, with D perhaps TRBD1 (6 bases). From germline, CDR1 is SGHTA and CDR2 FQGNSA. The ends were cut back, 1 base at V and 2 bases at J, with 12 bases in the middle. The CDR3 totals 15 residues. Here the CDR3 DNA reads TGTGCCAGCAGCTTAGGGGCAGGGGTCCCCTACGAGCAGTACTTC. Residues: CASSLGAGVPYEQYF.

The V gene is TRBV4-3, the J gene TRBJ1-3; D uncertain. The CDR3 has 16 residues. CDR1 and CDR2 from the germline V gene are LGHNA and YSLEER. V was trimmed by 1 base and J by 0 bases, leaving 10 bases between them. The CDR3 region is CASSQGFTVSGNTIYF. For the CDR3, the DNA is TGCGCCAGCAGCCAAGGATTCACAGTCTCTGGAAACACCATATATTTT.

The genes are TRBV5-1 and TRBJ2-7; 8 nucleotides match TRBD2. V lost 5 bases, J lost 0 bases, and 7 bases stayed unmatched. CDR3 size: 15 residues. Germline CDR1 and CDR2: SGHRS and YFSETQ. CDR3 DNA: TGCGCCAGCAGGGAACTAGCGGTATCCTCCTACGAGCAGTACTTC. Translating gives CASRELAVSSYEQYF.

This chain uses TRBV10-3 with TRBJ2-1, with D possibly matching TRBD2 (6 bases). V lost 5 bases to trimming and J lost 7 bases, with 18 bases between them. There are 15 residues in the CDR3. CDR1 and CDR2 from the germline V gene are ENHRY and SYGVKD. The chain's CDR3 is CAISLAAAVGNEQFF. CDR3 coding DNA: TGTGCCATCAGTTTAGCGGCCGCGGTGGGAAATGAGCAGTTCTTC.

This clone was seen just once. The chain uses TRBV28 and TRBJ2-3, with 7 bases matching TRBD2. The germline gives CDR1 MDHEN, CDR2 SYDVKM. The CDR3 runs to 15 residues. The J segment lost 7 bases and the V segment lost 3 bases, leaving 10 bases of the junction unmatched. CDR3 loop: CASSFALGGKYTQYF. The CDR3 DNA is TGTGCCAGCAGTTTCGCTCTGGGGGGGAAGTATACGCAGTATTTT.

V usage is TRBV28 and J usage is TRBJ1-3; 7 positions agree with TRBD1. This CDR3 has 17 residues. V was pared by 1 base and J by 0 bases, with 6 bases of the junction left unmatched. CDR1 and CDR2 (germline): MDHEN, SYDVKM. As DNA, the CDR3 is TGTGCCAGCAGTTTATCGGCGACAGGGTTCTCTGGAAACACCATATATTTT. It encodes CASSLSATGFSGNTIYF.

The CDR3 region is CASSSGYSYNEQFF. For the CDR3, the DNA is TGTGCCAGTAGTTCAGGGTACTCCTACAATGAGCAGTTCTTC. The J gene is TRBJ2-1, the V gene TRBV19; tentatively, D is TRBD1 (5 bases). Trimming cost V 5 bases and J 0 bases, with 8 bases left between them. CDR1 is LNHDA and CDR2 is SQIVND in the germline V gene (reference sequence). CDR3 length equals 14 residues.

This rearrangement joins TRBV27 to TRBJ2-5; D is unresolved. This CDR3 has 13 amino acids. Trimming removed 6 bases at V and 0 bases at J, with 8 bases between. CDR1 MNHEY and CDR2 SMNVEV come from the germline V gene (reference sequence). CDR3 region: CASSLRYQETQYF. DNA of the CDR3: TGTGCCAGCAGCTTAAGGTACCAAGAGACCCAGTACTTC.

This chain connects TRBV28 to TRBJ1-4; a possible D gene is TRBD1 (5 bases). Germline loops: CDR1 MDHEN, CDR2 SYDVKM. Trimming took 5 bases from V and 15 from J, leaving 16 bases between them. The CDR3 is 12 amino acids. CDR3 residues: CASSPRVPRVFF. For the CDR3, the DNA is TGTGCCAGCAGTCCCAGGGTCCCCCGAGTGTTTTTT.

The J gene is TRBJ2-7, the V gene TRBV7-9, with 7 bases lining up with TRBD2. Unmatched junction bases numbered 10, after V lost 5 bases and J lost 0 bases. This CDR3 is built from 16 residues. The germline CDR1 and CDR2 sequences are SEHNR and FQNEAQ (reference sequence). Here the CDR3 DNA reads TGTGCCAGCAGCCGCTTTGGGCGGGAGACCTCCTACGAGCAGTACTTC. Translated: CASSRFGRETSYEQYF.